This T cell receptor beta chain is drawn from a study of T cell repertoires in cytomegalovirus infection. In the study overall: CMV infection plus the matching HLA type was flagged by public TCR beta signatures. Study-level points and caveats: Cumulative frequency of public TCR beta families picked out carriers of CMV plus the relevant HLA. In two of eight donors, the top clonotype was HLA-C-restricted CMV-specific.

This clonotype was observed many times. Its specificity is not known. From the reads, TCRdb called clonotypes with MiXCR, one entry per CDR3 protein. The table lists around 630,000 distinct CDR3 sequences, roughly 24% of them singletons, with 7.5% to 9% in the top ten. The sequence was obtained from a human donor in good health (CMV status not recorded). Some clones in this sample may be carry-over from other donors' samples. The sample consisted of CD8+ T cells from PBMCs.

Here the CDR3 DNA reads TGTGCCAGCAGCTTAGGTCTCGCAACTAATGAAAAACTGTTTTTT. Translation gives CASSLGLATNEKLFF. This chain links TRBV7-6 with TRBJ1-4; D remains ambiguous. Germline lookup yields CDR1 SGHVS and CDR2 FNYEAQ. This CDR3 has 15 residues. The germline V and J ends were trimmed by 1 base and 0 bases, with 6 bases remaining between them. Complete variable domain (other parts from reference TRBV7-6 and TRBJ1-4): GAGVSQSPRYKVTKRGQDVALRCDPISGHVSLYWYRQALGQGPEFLTYFNYEAQQDKSGLPNDRFSAERPEGSISTLTIQRTEQRDSAMYRCASSLGLATNEKLFFGSGTQLSVL.